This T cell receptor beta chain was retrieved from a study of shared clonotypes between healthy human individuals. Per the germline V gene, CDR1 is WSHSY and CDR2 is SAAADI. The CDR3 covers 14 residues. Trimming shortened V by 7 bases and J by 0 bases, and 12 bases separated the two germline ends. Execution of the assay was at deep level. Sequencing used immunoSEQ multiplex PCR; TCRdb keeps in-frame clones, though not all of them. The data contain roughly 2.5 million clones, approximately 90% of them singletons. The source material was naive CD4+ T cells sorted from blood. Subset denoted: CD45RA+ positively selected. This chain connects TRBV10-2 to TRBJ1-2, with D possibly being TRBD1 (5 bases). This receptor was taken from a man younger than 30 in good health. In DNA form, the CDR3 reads TGCGCCAGCACCGGGACCGCAGCTAACTATGGCTACACCTTC. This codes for CASTGTAANYGYTF.